Given below is one TCR beta chain in context. The authors took PBMCs from roughly 10 ml fresh peripheral blood. These data are taken from a study of T cells in Graves' hyperthyroidism and ophthalmopathy. Study at large: It was at initial diagnosis, before any treatment, that peripheral blood was collected.

From RNA transcripts, TCR beta CDR3 regions were amplified. A set of HTBI primers served as the primers for a first-round RT-PCR of the TCR CDR3. TCRdb used MiXCR to reprocess the multiplex PCR reads, holding one entry per CDR3 protein. The table records 35,000 to 45,000 distinct CDR3 sequences, about 47% of them present only once. This CDR3 is built from 14 residues. Between the trimmed V and J ends, which lost 5 bases and 5 bases, there was a span of 15 bases. Per the germline V gene, CDR1 is SGHTA and CDR2 is FQGNSA. The chain carries TRBV7-2 and TRBJ2-5; tentative D call: TRBD2 (6 bases). The source material was blood. The origin of this receptor is a man aged 40-55 years with Graves' ophthalmopathy. The CDR3 nucleotides read TGTGCCAGCAGCGGGACGGGAGTGGGGGAGACCCAGTACTTC. Translated: CASSGTGVGETQYF.